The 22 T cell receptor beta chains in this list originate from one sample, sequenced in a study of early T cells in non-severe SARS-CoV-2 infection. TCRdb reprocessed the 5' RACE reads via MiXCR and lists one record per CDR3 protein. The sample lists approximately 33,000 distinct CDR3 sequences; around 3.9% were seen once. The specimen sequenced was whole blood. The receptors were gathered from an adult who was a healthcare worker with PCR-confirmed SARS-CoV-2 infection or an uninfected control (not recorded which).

The DNA for the CDR3 is TGTGCCAGCAGCCCGCGGACAAGTCCTAATGAAAAACTGTTTTTT. This sequence encodes CASSPRTSPNEKLFF. The V and J genes are TRBV7-9 and TRBJ1-4; TRBD1 is a possible D gene (5 bases). The length of the CDR3 is 15 residues. The germline gives CDR1 SEHNR, CDR2 FQNEAQ (reference sequence). Trimming cost V 5 bases and J 3 bases, with 13 bases left between them. The full variable domain, completed using reference TRBV7-9 and TRBJ1-4, is DTGVSQNPRHKITKRGQNVTFRCDPISEHNRLYWYRQTLGQGPEFLTYFQNEAQLEKSRLLSDRFSAERPKGSFSTLEIQRTEQGDSAMYLCASSPRTSPNEKLFFGSGTQLSVL.

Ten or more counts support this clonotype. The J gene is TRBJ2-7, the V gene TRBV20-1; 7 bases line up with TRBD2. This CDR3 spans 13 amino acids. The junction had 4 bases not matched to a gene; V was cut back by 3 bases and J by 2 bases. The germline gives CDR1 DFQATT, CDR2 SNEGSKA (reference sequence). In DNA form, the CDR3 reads TGCAGTGCTAGCGTCGGGAGGACCTACGAGCAGTACTTC. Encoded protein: CSASVGRTYEQYF.

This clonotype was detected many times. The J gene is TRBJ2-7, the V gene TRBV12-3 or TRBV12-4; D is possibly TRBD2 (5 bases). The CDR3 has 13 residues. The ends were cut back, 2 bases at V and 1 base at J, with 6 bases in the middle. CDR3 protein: CASSLRRSYEQYF. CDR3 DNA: TGTGCCAGCAGTTTACGGAGGTCCTACGAGCAGTACTTC.

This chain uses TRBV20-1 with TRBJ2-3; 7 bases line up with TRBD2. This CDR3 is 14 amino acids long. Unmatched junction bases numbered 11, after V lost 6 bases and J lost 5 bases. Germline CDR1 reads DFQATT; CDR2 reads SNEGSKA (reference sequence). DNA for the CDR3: TGCAGTGCCATCGACGGGAGGTCGATAGATACGCAGTATTTT. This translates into CSAIDGRSIDTQYF.

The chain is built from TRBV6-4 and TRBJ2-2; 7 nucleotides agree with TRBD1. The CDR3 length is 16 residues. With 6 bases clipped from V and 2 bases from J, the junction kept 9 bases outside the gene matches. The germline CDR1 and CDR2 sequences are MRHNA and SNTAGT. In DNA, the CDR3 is TGTGCCAGCAGCATTACCGGGACAGCTAACACCGGGGAGCTGTTTTTT. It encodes CASSITGTANTGELFF.

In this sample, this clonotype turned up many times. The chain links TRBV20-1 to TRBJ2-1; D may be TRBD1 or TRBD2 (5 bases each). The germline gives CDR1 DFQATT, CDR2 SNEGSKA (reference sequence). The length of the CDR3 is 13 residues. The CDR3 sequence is CRTGTERYNEQFF. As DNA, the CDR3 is TGCAGAACCGGGACGGAAAGATACAATGAGCAGTTCTTC.

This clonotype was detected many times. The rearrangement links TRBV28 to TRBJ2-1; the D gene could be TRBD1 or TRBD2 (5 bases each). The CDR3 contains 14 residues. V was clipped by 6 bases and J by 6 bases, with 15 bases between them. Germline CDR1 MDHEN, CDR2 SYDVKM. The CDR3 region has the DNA TGTGCCAGCAGCGAGGGACCTTATCCCAATGAGCAGTTCTTC. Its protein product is CASSEGPYPNEQFF.

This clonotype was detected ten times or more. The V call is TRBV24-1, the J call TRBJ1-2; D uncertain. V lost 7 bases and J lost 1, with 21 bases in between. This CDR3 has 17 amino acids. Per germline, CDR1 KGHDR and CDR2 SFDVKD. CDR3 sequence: CATSAWEGSTNNYGYTF. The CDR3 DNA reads TGTGCCACCAGCGCTTGGGAAGGGAGCACTAATAACTATGGCTACACCTTC.

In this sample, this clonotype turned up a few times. The CDR3 protein is CASSLGLAARNEQFF. The DNA for the CDR3 is TGTGCCAGCAGCCTCGGACTAGCGGCACGCAATGAGCAGTTCTTC. The J gene is TRBJ2-1, the V gene TRBV7-9, with 10 bases that match TRBD2. Germline-derived CDR1 and CDR2 are SEHNR and FQNEAQ (reference sequence). J gave up 6 bases and V 5 bases, and 7 bases lay outside the gene matches. The CDR3 covers 15 residues.

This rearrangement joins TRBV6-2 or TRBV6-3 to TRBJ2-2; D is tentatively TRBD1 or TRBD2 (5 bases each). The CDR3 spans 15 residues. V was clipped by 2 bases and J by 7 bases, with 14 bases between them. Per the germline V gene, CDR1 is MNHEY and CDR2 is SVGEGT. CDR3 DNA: TGTGCCAGCAGTTACCCTAGCCCGAGGGGCGGGGAGCTGTTTTTT. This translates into CASSYPSPRGGELFF.

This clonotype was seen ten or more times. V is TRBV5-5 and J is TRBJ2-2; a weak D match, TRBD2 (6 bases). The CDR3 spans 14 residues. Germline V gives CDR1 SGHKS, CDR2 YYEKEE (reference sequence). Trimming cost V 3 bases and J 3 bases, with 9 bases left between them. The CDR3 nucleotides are TGTGCCAGCAGCTCGGGACTGTACACCGGGGAGCTGTTTTTT. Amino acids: CASSSGLYTGELFF. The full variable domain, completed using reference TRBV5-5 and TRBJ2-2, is DAGVTQSPTHLIKTRGQQVTLRCSPISGHKSVSWYQQVLGQGPQFIFQYYEKEERGRGNFPDRFSARQFPNYSSELNVNALLLGDSALYLCASSSGLYTGELFFGEGSRLTVL.

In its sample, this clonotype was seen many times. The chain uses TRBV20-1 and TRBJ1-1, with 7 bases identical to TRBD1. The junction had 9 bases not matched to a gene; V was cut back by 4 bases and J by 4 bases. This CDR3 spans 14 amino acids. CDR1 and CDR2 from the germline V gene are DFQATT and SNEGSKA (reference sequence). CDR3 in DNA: TGCAGTGCTAATTCAGGGGGAGGGGGCACTGAAGCTTTCTTT. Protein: CSANSGGGGTEAFF.

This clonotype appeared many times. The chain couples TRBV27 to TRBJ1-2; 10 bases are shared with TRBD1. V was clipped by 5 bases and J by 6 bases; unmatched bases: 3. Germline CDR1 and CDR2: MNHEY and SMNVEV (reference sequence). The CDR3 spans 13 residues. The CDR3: CASSLTGGNGYTF. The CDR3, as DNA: TGTGCCAGCAGTCTGACAGGGGGCAATGGCTACACCTTC.

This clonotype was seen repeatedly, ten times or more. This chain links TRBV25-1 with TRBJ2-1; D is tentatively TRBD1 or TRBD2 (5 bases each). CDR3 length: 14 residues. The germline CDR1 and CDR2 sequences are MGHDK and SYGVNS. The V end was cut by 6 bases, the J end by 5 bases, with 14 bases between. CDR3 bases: TGTGCCAGCAGGCGTAGAGGGGCAAACAATGAGCAGTTCTTC. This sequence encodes CASRRRGANNEQFF. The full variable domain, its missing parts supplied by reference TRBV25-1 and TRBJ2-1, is EADIYQTPRYLVIGTGKKITLECSQTMGHDKMYWYQQDPGMELHLIHYSYGVNSTEKGDLSSESTVSRIRTEHFPLTLESARPSHTSQYLCASRRRGANNEQFFGPGTRLTVL.

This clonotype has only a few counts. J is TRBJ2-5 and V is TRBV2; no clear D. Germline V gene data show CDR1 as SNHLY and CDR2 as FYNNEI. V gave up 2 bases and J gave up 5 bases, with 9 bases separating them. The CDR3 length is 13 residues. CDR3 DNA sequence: TGTGCCAGCAGTGAAATTCGAGGCGAGACCCAGTACTTC. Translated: CASSEIRGETQYF.

CDR3 sequence reads: CAISEGYEQYF. The CDR3 coding sequence is TGTGCCATCAGTGAGGGCTACGAGCAGTACTTC. The chain recombines TRBV10-3 with TRBJ2-7; D remains unclear. The CDR3 sequence is 11 residues long. Germline V gene sequence: CDR1 ENHRY, CDR2 SYGVKD. V lost 2 bases to trimming and J lost 3 bases, with 2 bases between them.

The CDR3 loop is CATSDPGPQTYNEQFF. CDR3 sequence (DNA): TGTGCCACCAGTGACCCAGGACCGCAGACCTACAATGAGCAGTTCTTC. This chain joins TRBV24-1 and TRBJ2-1; D uncertain. The CDR3 runs to 16 residues. Germline lookup yields CDR1 KGHDR and CDR2 SFDVKD. The ends were cut back, 4 bases at V and 2 bases at J, with 14 bases in the middle.

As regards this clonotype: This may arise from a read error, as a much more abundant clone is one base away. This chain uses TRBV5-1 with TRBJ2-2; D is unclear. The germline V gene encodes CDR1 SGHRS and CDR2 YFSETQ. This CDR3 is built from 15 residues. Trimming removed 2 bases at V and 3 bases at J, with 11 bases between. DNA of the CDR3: TGCGCCAGCAGCTTAAGTCAGTGGGACACCGGGGAGCTGTTTTTT. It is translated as CASSLSQWDTGELFF.

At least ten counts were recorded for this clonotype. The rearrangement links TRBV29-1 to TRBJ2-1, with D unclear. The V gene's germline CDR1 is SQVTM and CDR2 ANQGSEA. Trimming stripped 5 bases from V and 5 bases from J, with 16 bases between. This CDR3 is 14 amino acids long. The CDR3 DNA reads TGCAGCGTTTATATGGACCACCAAGACAATGAGCAGTTCTTC. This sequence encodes CSVYMDHQDNEQFF.

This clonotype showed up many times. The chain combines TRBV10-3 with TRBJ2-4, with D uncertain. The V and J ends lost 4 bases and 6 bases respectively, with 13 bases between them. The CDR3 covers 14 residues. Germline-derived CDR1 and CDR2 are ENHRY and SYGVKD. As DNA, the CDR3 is TGTGCCATCAGTGGAGACACGGAACTAAACATTCAGTACTTC. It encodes CAISGDTELNIQYF.

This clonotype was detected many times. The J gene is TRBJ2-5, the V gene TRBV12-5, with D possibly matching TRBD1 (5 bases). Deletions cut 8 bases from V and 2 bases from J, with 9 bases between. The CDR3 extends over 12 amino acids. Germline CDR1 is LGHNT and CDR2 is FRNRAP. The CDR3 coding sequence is TGTGCTAGTAAAGGGGTTCAAGAGACCCAGTACTTC. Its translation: CASKGVQETQYF. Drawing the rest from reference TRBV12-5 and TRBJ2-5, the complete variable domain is DARVTQTPRHKVTEMGQEVTMRCQPILGHNTVFWYRQTMMQGLELLAYFRNRAPLDDSGMPKDRFSAEMPDATLATLKIQPSEPRDSAVYFCASKGVQETQYFGPGTRLLVL.

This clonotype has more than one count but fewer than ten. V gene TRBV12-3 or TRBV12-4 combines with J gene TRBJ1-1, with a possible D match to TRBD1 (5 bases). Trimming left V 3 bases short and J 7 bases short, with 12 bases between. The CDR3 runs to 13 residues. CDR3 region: CASSFGGINEAFF. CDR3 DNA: TGTGCCAGCAGTTTCGGGGGAATTAATGAAGCTTTCTTT.